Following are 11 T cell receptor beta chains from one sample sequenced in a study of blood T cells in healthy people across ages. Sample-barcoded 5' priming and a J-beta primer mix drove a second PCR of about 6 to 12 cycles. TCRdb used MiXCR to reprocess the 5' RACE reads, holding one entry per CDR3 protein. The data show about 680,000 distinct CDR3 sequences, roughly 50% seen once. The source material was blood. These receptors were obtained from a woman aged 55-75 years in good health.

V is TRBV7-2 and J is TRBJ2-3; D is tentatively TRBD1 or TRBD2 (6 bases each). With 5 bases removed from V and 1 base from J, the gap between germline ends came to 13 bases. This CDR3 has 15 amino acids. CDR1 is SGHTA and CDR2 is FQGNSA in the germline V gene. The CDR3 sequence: CASSGGLERTDTQYF. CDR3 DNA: TGTGCCAGCAGCGGGGGGCTGGAGCGCACAGATACGCAGTATTTT.

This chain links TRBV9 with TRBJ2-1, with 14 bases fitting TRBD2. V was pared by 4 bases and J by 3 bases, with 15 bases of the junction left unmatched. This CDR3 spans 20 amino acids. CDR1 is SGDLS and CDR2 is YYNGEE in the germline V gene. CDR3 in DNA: TGTGCCAGCAGCTCGCTAGGGACTAGCGGGAGTATGGGAAGCTACAATGAGCAGTTCTTC. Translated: CASSSLGTSGSMGSYNEQFF.

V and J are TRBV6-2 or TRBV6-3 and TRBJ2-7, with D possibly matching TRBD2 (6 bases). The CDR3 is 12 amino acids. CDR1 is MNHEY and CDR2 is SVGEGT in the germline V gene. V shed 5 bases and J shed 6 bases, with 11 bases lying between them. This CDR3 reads CASSLWEVEQYF. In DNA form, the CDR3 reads TGTGCCAGCAGTCTGTGGGAGGTCGAGCAGTACTTC.

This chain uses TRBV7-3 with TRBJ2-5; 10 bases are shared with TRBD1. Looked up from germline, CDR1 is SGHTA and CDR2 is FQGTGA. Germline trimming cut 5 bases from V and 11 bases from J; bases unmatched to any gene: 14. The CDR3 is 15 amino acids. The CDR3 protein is CASSTTGTGDHEQYF. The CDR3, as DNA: TGTGCCAGCAGCACCACCGGGACAGGGGATCATGAGCAGTACTTC.

CDR3 sequence: CASSYSIVERQFF. The DNA of the CDR3 is TGTGCCAGCAGTTACTCGATAGTTGAACGGCAGTTCTTC. The chain has TRBV6-5 and TRBJ2-1; D unresolved. The CDR3 is 13 amino acids. Germline V gives CDR1 MNHEY, CDR2 SVGAGI. Deletions cut 0 bases from V and 12 bases from J, with 12 bases between.

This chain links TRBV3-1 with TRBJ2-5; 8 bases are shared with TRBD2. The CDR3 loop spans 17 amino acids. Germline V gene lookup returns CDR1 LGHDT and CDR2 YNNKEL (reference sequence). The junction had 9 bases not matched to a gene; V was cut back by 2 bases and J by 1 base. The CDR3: CASSQKSPGGSQETQYF. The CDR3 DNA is TGTGCCAGCAGCCAAAAATCGCCGGGGGGGAGCCAAGAGACCCAGTACTTC.

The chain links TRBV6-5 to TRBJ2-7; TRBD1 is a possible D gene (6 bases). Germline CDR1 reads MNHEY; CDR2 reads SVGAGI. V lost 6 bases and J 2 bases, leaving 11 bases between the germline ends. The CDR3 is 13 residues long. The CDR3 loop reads CASRGPGAYEQYF. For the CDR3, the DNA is TGTGCCAGCAGGGGTCCAGGGGCCTACGAGCAGTACTTC.

The chain's CDR3 is CASSPQTKTDTQYF. CDR3 nucleotides: TGTGCCAGCAGCCCTCAGACAAAAACAGATACGCAGTATTTT. This rearrangement joins TRBV7-3 to TRBJ2-3; D unclear. The ends were cut back, 5 bases at V and 3 bases at J, with 12 bases in the middle. There are 14 residues in the CDR3. The germline V gene encodes CDR1 SGHTA and CDR2 FQGTGA.

Written as DNA, the CDR3 is TGTGCCAGCAGTGAGTCAGGGATGGGTAAGCAGTACTTC. This gives the protein CASSESGMGKQYF. The chain carries TRBV6-1 and TRBJ2-5, with a possible D match to TRBD1 (5 bases). V was shortened by 3 bases and J by 11 bases, with 16 bases between the two germline ends. CDR1 and CDR2 from the germline V gene are MNHNS and SASEGT. This CDR3 contains 13 residues.

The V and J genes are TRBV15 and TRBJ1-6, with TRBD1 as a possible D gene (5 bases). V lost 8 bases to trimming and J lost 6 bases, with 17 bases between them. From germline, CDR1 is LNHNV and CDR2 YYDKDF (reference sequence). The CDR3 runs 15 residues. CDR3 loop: CATRMGQATNSPLHF. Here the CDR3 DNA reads TGTGCCACCCGCATGGGGCAGGCGACTAATTCACCCCTCCACTTT.

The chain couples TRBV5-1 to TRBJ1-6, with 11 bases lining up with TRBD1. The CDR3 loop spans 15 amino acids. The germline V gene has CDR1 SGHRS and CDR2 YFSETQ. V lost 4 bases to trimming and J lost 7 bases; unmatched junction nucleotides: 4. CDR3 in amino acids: CASSIGTGGNSPLHF. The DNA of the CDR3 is TGCGCCAGCAGCATTGGGACAGGGGGAAATTCACCCCTCCACTTT.